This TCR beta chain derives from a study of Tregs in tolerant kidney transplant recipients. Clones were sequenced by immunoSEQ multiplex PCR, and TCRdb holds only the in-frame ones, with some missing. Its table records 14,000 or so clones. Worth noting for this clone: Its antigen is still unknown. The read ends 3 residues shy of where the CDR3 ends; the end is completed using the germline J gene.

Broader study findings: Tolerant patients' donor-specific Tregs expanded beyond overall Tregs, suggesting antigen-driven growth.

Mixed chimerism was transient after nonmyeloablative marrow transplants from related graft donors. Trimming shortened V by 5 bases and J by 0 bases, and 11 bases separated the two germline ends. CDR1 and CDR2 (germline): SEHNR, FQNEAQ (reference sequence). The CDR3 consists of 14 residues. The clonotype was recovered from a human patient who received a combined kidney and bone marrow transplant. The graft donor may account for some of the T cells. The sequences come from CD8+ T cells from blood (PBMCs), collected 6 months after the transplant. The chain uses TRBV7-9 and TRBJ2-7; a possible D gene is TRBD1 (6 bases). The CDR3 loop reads CASSQSDSSYEQYF. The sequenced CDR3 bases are TGTGCCAGCAGCCAATCGGACAGCTCCTACGAG.